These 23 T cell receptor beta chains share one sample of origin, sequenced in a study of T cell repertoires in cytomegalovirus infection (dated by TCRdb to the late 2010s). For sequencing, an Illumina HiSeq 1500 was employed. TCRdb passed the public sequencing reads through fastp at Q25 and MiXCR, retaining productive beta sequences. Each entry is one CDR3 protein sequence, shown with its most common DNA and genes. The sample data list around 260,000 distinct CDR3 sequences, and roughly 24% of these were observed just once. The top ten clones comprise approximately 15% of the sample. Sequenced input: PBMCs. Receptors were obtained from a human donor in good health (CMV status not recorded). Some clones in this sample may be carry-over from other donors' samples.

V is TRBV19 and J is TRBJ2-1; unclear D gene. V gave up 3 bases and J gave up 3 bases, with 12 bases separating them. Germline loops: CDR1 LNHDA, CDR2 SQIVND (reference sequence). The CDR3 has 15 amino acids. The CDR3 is CASSIPRKGYNEQFF. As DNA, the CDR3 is TGTGCCAGTAGTATCCCTCGGAAGGGCTACAATGAGCAGTTCTTC.

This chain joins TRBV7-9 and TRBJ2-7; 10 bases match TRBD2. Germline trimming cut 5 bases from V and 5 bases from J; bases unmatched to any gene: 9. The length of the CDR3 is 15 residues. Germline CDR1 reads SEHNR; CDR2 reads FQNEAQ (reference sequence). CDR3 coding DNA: TGTGCCAGCAGCCGCAGCGGGAGGGCACAGGACGAGCAGTACTTC. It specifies CASSRSGRAQDEQYF.

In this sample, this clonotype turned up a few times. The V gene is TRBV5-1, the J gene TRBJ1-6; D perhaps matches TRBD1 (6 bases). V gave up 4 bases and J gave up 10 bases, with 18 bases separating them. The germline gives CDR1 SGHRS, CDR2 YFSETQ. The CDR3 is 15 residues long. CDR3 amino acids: CASSPGSRGQSPLHF. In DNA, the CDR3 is TGCGCCAGCAGCCCGGGGAGCAGGGGACAATCACCCCTCCACTTT.

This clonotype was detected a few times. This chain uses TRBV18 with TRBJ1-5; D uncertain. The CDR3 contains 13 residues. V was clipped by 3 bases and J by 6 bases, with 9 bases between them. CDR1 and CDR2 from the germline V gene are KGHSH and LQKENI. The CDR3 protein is CASSPTGSQPQHF. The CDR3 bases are TGTGCCAGCTCACCCACGGGTTCTCAGCCCCAGCATTTT.

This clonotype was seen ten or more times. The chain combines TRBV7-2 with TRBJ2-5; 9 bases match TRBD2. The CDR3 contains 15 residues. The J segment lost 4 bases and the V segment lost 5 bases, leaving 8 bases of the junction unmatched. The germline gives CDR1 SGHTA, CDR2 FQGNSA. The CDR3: CASSEAGGNLETQYF. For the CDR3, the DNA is TGTGCCAGCAGCGAAGCGGGAGGAAATTTAGAGACCCAGTACTTC.

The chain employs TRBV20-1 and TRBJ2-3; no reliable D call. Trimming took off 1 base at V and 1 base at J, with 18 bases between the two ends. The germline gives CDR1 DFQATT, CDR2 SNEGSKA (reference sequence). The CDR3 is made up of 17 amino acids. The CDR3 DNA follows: TGCAGTGCTAGAGGAAAAAAGGCTTTACCCCGCACAGATACGCAGTATTTT. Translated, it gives CSARGKKALPRTDTQYF.

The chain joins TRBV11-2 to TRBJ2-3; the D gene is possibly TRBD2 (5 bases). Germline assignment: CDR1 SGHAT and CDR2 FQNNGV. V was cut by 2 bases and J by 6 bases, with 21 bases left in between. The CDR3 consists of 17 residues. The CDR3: CASSLRPPGSGTDTQYF. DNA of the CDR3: TGTGCCAGCAGCTTACGGCCCCCGGGCAGCGGTACGGATACGCAGTATTTT. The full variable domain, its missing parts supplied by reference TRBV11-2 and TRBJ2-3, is EAGVAQSPRYKIIEKRQSVAFWCNPISGHATLYWYQQILGQGPKLLIQFQNNGVVDDSQLPKDRFSAERLKGVDSTLKIQPAKLEDSAVYLCASSLRPPGSGTDTQYFGPGTRLTVL.

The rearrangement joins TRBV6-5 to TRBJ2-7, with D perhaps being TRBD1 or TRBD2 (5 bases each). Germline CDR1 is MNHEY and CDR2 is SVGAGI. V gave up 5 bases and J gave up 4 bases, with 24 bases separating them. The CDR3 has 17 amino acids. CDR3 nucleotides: TGTGCCAGCAGTGTACGGGGAGAACAGGTTTCTCCTTACGAGCAGTACTTC. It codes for CASSVRGEQVSPYEQYF.

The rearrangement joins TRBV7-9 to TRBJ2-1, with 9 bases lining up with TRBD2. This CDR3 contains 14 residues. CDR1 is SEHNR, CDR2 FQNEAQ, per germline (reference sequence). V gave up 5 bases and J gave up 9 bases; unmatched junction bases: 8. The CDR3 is CASSHPGLAREQFF. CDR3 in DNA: TGTGCCAGCAGCCACCCGGGACTAGCACGTGAGCAGTTCTTC.

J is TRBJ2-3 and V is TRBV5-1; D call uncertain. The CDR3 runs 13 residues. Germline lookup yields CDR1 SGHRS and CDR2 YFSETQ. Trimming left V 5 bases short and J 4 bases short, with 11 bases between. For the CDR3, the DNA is TGCGCCAGCAGTTCCATACCCCCAGATACGCAGTATTTT. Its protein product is CASSSIPPDTQYF.

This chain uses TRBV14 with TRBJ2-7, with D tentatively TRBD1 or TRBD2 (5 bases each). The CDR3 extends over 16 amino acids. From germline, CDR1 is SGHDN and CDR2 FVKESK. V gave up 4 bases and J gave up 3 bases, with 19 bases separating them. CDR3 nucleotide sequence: TGTGCCAGCAGCCCCCCGGGGCTCCGAGGGATCTACGAGCAGTACTTC. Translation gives CASSPPGLRGIYEQYF.

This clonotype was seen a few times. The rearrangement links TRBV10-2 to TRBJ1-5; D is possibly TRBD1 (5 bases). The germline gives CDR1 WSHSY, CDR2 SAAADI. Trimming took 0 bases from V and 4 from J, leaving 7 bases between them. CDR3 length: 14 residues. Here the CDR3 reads CASSESGANQPQHF. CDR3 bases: TGCGCCAGCAGTGAGTCAGGGGCTAATCAGCCCCAGCATTTT.

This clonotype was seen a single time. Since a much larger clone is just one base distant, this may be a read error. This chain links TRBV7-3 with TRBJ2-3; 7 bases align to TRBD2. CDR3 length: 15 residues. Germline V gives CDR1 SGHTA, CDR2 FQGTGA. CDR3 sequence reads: CASSRSGAWADTRYF. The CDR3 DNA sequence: TGTGCCAGCAGCAGAAGCGGGGCCTGGGCGGATACGCGGTATTTT.

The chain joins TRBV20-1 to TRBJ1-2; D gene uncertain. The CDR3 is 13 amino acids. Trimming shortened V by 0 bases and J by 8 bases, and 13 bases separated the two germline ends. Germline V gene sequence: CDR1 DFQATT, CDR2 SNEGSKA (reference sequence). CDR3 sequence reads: CSARDPRSWGYTF. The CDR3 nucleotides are TGCAGTGCTAGAGATCCGAGGAGTTGGGGCTACACCTTC.

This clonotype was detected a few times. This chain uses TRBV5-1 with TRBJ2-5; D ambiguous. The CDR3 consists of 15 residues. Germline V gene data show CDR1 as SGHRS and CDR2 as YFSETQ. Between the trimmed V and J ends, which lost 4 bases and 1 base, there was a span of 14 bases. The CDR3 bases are TGCGCCAGCAGCCCCTCCGCAGGACCCCAAGAGACCCAGTACTTC. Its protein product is CASSPSAGPQETQYF.

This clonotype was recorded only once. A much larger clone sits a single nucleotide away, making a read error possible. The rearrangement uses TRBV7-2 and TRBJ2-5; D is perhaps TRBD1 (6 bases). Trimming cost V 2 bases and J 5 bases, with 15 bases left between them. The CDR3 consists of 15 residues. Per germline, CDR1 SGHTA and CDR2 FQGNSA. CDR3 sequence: CASSLSRGIRETQYF. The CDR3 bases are TGTGCCAGCAGCTTATCCAGGGGCATCCGGGAGACCCAGTACTTC.

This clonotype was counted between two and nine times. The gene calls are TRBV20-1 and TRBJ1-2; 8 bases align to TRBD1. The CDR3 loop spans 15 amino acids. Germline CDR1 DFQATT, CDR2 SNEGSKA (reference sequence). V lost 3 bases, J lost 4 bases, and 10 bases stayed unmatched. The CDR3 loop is CSARDSRGRGYGYTF. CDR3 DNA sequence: TGCAGTGCTAGGGACTCCAGGGGGCGCGGCTATGGCTACACCTTC.

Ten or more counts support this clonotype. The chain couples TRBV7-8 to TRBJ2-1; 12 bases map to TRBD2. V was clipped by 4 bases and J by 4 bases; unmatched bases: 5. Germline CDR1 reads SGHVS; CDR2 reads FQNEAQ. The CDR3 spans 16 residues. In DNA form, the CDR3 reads TGTGCCAGCAGCTACCGACTAGCGGGGGAATACAATGAGCAGTTCTTC. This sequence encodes CASSYRLAGEYNEQFF.

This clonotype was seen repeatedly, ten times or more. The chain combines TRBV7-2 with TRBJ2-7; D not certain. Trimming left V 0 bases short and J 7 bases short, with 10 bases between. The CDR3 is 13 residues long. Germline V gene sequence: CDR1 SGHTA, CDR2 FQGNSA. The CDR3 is CASSLAGSWEQYF. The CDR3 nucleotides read TGTGCCAGCAGCTTAGCGGGGTCGTGGGAGCAGTACTTC.

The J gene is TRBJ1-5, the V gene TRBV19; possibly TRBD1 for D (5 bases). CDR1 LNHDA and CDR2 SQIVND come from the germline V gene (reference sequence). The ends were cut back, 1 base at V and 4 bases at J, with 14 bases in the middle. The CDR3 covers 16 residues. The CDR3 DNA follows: TGTGCCAGTAGTATAGCCCCATCCTGGGGGAATCAGCCCCAGCATTTT. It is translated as CASSIAPSWGNQPQHF.

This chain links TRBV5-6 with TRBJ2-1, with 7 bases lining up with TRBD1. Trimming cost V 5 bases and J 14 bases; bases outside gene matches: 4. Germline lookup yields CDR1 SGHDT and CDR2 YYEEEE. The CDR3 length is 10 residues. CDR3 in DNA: TGTGCCAGCAGTGGGACAGCCGAGTTCTTC. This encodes CASSGTAEFF.

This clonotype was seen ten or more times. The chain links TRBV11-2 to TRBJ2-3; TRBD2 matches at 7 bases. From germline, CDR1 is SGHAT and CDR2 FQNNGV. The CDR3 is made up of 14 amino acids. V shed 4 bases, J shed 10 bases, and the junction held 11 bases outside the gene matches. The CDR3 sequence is CASSSPRGKRAQYF. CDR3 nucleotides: TGTGCCAGCAGCTCTCCGCGGGGGAAAAGGGCGCAGTATTTT.

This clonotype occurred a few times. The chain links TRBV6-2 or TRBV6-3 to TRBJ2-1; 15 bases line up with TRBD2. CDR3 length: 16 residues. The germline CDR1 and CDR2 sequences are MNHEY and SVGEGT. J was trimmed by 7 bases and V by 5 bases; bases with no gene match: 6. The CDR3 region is CASSLTGTSGRNEQFF. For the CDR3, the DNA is TGTGCCAGCAGTCTCACCGGGACTAGCGGGAGGAATGAGCAGTTCTTC.